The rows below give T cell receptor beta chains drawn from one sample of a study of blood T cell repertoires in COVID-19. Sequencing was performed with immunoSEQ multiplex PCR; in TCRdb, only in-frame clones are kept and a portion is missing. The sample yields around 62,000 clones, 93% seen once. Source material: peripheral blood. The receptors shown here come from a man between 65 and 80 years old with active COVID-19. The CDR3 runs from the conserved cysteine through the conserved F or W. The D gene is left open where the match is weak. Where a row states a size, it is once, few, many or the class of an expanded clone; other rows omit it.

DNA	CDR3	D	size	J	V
TGTGCCAGCAGCACAAGCCGGGACAGGGGGCTATTCTATGGCTACACCTTC	CASSTSRDRGLFYGYTF	NA	few	TRBJ1-2	TRBV21-1
TGCGCCAGCAGCTACGGACAGGGGGCGCCCGGGGAGCTGTTTTTT	CASSYGQGAPGELFF	TRBD1	once	TRBJ2-2	TRBV5-1
TGTGCCAGCAGCCATTTTTCTGGACAGGGGACCTACGAGCAGTACTTC	CASSHFSGQGTYEQYF	TRBD1	NA	TRBJ2-7	TRBV5-8
TGTGCCAGCAGCTTGGCTCCGGAGCGGGGTCTTGGGAACGAGCAGTACTTC	CASSLAPERGLGNEQYF	TRBD2	NA	TRBJ2-7	TRBV5-5
TGCGCCAGCAGCTACACAAGGCAAGCGAACTATGGCTACACCTTC	CASSYTRQANYGYTF	NA	NA	TRBJ1-2	TRBV5-1
TGTGCCAGTAGTATAGGAGGAAGGAACACCGGGGAGCTGTTTTTT	CASSIGGRNTGELFF	NA	NA	TRBJ2-2	TRBV19
TGTGCCAGTAGTATAAGTCTTGGGGCAGGGGGAAGTCGGCTAGGCGGCTACACCTTC	CASSISLGAGGSRLGGYTF	TRBD1	NA	TRBJ1-2	TRBV19
TGTGCCAGCAGTTACGAGTATTTTCACTATGGCTACACCTTC	CASSYEYFHYGYTF	NA	once	TRBJ1-2	TRBV6-2/TRBV6-3
TGTGCCAGCTCACCAGGCCAGGGGGTCGGCTACACCTTC	CASSPGQGVGYTF	TRBD1	NA	TRBJ1-2	TRBV18
TGTGCCAGTAGCCTGGGACTAGCGGGGGGGCAAAGCACCGGGGAGCTGTTTTTT	CASSLGLAGGQSTGELFF	TRBD2	NA	TRBJ2-2	TRBV19
TGTGCCAGCAGTCCCGCCGGGACAGGGGCCACTGAAGCTTTCTTT	CASSPAGTGATEAFF	TRBD1	NA	TRBJ1-1	TRBV6-5
TGTGCCAGCAGCCAAGAACGGCAGGGGCCGTTGAGTACCCAGTACTTC	CASSQERQGPLSTQYF	NA	NA	TRBJ2-5	TRBV3-1/TRBV3-2
TGTGCCAGCAGTCGCAGGAACACCGGGGAGCTGTTTTTT	CASSRRNTGELFF	NA	NA	TRBJ2-2	TRBV28
TGTGCCAGCAGCCCGGACAGGGGGCAATCAGGGACCCAGTACTTC	CASSPDRGQSGTQYF	TRBD1	NA	TRBJ2-5	TRBV3-1/TRBV3-2
TGTGCCGGGACTAGCGGGGGCAGTATACCCAATGAGCAGTTCTTC	CAGTSGGSIPNEQFF	TRBD2	NA	TRBJ2-1	TRBV5-4
TGCGCCAGCAATACGGGGGAGGCCAATCAGCCCCAGCATTTT	CASNTGEANQPQHF	NA	NA	TRBJ1-5	TRBV5-1
TGTGCCAGTGGACAGGGCCCAAATGAAAAACTGTTTTTT	CASGQGPNEKLFF	TRBD1	NA	TRBJ1-4	TRBV19
TGTGCCAGCAGTCCGACAGGGGTCTACAATGAGCAGTTCTTC	CASSPTGVYNEQFF	TRBD1	few	TRBJ2-1	TRBV27
TGTGCCAGCAGCTTTAGCGGGGTTGGCGGGGAGCTGTTTTTT	CASSFSGVGGELFF	TRBD2	NA	TRBJ2-2	TRBV5-6
TGTGCCAGCAGCTTAATGAGAGAGACCCAGTACTTC	CASSLMRETQYF	NA	NA	TRBJ2-5	TRBV11-2
TGTGCCACCGAGGGGACAGCCTATGGCTACACCTTC	CATEGTAYGYTF	TRBD1	NA	TRBJ1-2	TRBV15
TGTGCCAGTAGTATCTGGGGCGGGGAGAACACTGAAGCTTTCTTT	CASSIWGGENTEAFF	NA	NA	TRBJ1-1	TRBV19
TGCGCCAGCAGCTTGTATACAGGACTGAACACTGAAGCTTTCTTT	CASSLYTGLNTEAFF	NA	NA	TRBJ1-1	TRBV5-1
TGTGCCAGCAGCCAAGCCACAGGGGGCGGAAATTCACCCCTCCACTTT	CASSQATGGGNSPLHF	TRBD1	NA	TRBJ1-6	TRBV3-1/TRBV3-2
TGCGCCAGCAGTGAATCCTCCGGGGGGCCCAGGAGCTCCTATAATTCACCCCTCCACTTT	CASSESSGGPRSSYNSPLHF	NA	NA	TRBJ1-6	TRBV10-2
TGTGCCAGCAGACCAAGGACAGGGTGGGAGACCCAGTACTTC	CASRPRTGWETQYF	TRBD1	NA	TRBJ2-5	TRBV2
TGTGCCAGCAGTTTATCGGGGAATAGCAATCAGCCCCAGCATTTT	CASSLSGNSNQPQHF	NA	NA	TRBJ1-5	TRBV28
TGCGCCAGCAGCCAGGGGACAGACGTTAATTCACCCCTCCACTTT	CASSQGTDVNSPLHF	TRBD1	few	TRBJ1-6	TRBV5-1
TGTGCCAGCAGCCAAGGGAGACAGGCTTACGAGCAGTACTTC	CASSQGRQAYEQYF	NA	NA	TRBJ2-7	TRBV3-1/TRBV3-2
TGTGCCAGCAGCTTAGTCGGGGGGGCAACCGGGGAGCTGTTTTTT	CASSLVGGATGELFF	TRBD2	few	TRBJ2-2	TRBV7-6
TGTGCCAGCAGCTTAATCTGGGCTAAGCAAGAGACCCAGTACTTC	CASSLIWAKQETQYF	NA	NA	TRBJ2-5	TRBV7-6
TGTGCCAGTAGTATGCGGCGGGATCTTGTACCCTACAATGAGCAGTTCTTC	CASSMRRDLVPYNEQFF	NA	NA	TRBJ2-1	TRBV19
TGTGCCATCAGTGAGAGGGCTCAACTACAGGGGTTTGCAGAGACCCAGTACTTC	CAISERAQLQGFAETQYF	TRBD1	NA	TRBJ2-5	TRBV10-3
TGCGCCAGCAGTAAGGGCCTGGGACAGGGTAACTATGGCTACACCTTC	CASSKGLGQGNYGYTF	TRBD1	NA	TRBJ1-2	TRBV5-1
TGTGCTAGCAGCTTGGCCGCAGGGTCTGAAGCTTTCTTT	CASSLAAGSEAFF	NA	NA	TRBJ1-1	TRBV7-7
TGTGCCAGCAGCGACCAGCGGGACGGAGAGCCCACAGATACGCAGTATTTT	CASSDQRDGEPTDTQYF	TRBD2	NA	TRBJ2-3	TRBV7-9
TGTGCCAGCAGCTTGAGGGAGGGCACTGAAGCTTTCTTT	CASSLREGTEAFF	NA	NA	TRBJ1-1	TRBV7-2
TGTGCCAGCAGCTGGAACTTCAGGGGAGGGGTTGAAAAACTGTTTTTT	CASSWNFRGGVEKLFF	NA	NA	TRBJ1-4	TRBV7-9
TGTGCCAGCAGCCAAGGCGGACAGGGGCATCAGCCCCAGCATTTT	CASSQGGQGHQPQHF	TRBD1	NA	TRBJ1-5	TRBV3-1/TRBV3-2
TGCGCCAGCAGCGTCGACAGGAGCTCTCGGGGCTACACCTTC	CASSVDRSSRGYTF	NA	NA	TRBJ1-2	TRBV5-1
TGTGCCAGCAGCTTAGGAGCGCTAGCGGGGACCCGGGAGACCCAGTACTTC	CASSLGALAGTRETQYF	TRBD2	once	TRBJ2-5	TRBV7-2
TGTGCCAGCAGCCAAGAACAGGGGGTGTCGAACACTGAAGCTTTCTTT	CASSQEQGVSNTEAFF	TRBD1	NA	TRBJ1-1	TRBV4-2
TGTGCCAGCAGCCAAACGACAGGGGGGTTCTCTGGAAACACCATATATTTT	CASSQTTGGFSGNTIYF	TRBD1	few	TRBJ1-3	TRBV3-1/TRBV3-2
TGCAGTGCTAGTTTAGGACAGGGAACGGATGAAGCTTTCTTT	CSASLGQGTDEAFF	TRBD1	NA	TRBJ1-1	TRBV20-1
TGTGCCAGCAGCTTAAGACAGGGCTACGAGCAGTACTTC	CASSLRQGYEQYF	TRBD1	NA	TRBJ2-7	TRBV7-3
TGTGCCAGCAGCAAAGGAGCGGGGGCAGATATTGGAAACACCATATATTTT	CASSKGAGADIGNTIYF	NA	NA	TRBJ1-3	TRBV21-1
TGTGCCAGCAGTCCAGGGGACAGGGCGACAGATACGCAGTATTTT	CASSPGDRATDTQYF	TRBD1	NA	TRBJ2-3	TRBV28
TGTGCCACCAGTGATTCTTGGCCTTACTCCTATAATTCACCCCTCCACTTT	CATSDSWPYSYNSPLHF	NA	NA	TRBJ1-6	TRBV24-1
TGTGCCAGCAGTGAGGCTAGCGGTCCTCCCTACGAGCAGTACTTC	CASSEASGPPYEQYF	TRBD2	NA	TRBJ2-7	TRBV6-4
TGTGCCAGCAGCTTAGCTCTCGGGGGGGCAAGCTCCTACGAGCAGTACTTC	CASSLALGGASSYEQYF	TRBD2	NA	TRBJ2-7	TRBV7-9
TGTGCCAGCAGCTGGGGGACAGGGAATGGCTATGGCTACACCTTC	CASSWGTGNGYGYTF	TRBD1	NA	TRBJ1-2	TRBV11-2
TGTGCCAGCAGCCATGGACTAGCGGGGCGATCACAGTTCTTC	CASSHGLAGRSQFF	TRBD2	NA	TRBJ2-1	TRBV3-1/TRBV3-2
TGTGCCAGCAGCCAAGTTTCGACAGCTAACTATGGCTACACCTTC	CASSQVSTANYGYTF	NA	NA	TRBJ1-2	TRBV4-2
TGTGCCAGCAGCCAAGCGGTTGGGACTAGCGGCACCGGGGAGCTGTTTTTT	CASSQAVGTSGTGELFF	TRBD2	NA	TRBJ2-2	TRBV3-1/TRBV3-2
TGTGCCAGCAGCTTAAACAGGGGGTCCTATGGCTACACCTTC	CASSLNRGSYGYTF	TRBD1	NA	TRBJ1-2	TRBV7-8